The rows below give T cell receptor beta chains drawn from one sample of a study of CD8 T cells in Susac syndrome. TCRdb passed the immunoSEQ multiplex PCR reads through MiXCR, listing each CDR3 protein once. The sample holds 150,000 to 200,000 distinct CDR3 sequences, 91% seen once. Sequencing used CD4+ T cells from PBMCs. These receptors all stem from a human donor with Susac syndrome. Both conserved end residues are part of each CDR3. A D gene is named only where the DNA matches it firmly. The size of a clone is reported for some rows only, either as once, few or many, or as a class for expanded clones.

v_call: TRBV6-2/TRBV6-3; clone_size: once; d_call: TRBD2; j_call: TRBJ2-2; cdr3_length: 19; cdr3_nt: TGTGCCAGCAGTCTCACCGGACTAGCGGGGGGCTCGAACACCGGGGAGCTGTTTTTT; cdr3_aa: CASSLTGLAGGSNTGELFF
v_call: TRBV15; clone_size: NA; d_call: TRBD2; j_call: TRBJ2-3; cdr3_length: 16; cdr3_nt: TGTGCCACCAGCAGAAACCTGGCGGGAGGCCCTGATACGCAGTATTTT; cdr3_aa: CATSRNLAGGPDTQYF
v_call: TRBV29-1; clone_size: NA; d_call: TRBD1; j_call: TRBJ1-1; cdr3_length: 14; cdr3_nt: TGCAGCTACTCGGCAGGGGGCAGGGACACTGAAGCTTTCTTT; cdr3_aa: CSYSAGGRDTEAFF
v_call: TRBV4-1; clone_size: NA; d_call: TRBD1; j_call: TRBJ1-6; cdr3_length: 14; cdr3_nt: TGCGCCAGCAGCCAAGGGACAGGGGTCTCACCCCTCCACTTT; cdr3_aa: CASSQGTGVSPLHF
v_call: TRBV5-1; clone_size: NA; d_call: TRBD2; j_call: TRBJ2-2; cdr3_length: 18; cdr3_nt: TGCGCCAGCAGCGGCTCCGGGACTAGCGGGGGTGGCACCGGGGAGCTGTTTTTT; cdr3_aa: CASSGSGTSGGGTGELFF
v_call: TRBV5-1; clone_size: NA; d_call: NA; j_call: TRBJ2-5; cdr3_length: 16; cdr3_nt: TGCGCCAGCAGCTTGAGGAATTCGGGGGAACGAGAGACCCAGTACTTC; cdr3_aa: CASSLRNSGERETQYF
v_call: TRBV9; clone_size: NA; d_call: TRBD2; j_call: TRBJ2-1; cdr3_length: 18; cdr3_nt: TGTGCCAGCAGCGTTCGGGGGAGCGGGGGGGCACCCTACAATGAGCAGTTCTTC; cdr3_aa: CASSVRGSGGAPYNEQFF
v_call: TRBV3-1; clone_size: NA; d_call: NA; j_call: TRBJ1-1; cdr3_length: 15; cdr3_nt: TGTGCCAGCAGCCCCATAAAGGGTTCCCACACTGAAGCTTTCTTT; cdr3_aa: CASSPIKGSHTEAFF
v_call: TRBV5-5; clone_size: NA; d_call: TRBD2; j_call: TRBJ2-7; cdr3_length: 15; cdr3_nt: TGTGCCAGCAGCTCGGGACTAGCGGAAGCCTACGAGCAGTACTTC; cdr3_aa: CASSSGLAEAYEQYF
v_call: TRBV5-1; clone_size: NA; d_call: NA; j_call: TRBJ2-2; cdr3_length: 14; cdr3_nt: TGCGCCAGCAGCTTGGTAGAGGACACCGGGGAGCTGTTTTTT; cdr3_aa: CASSLVEDTGELFF
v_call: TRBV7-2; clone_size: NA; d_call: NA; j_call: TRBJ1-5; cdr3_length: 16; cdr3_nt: TGTGCCAGCAGCTTATCCGGATCATATAGCAATCAGCCCCAGCATTTT; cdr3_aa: CASSLSGSYSNQPQHF
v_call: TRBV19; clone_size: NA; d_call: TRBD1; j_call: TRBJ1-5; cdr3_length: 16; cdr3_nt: TGTGCCAGTAGTTCGCCCAGGGGGGGAAGCAATCAGCCCCAGCATTTT; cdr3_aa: CASSSPRGGSNQPQHF
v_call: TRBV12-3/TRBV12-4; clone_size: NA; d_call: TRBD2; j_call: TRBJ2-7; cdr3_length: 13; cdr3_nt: TGTGCCAGCAGCCGCGGTAGCGGGTACGAGCAGTACTTC; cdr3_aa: CASSRGSGYEQYF
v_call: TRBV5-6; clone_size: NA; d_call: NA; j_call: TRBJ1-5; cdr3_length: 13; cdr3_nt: TGTGCCAGCAGCTTGGGACGGAAACAGCCCCAGCATTTT; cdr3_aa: CASSLGRKQPQHF
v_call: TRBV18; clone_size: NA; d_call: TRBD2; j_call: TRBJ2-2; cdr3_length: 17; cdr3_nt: TGTGCCAGCTCACCACTGGGACTAGCGGGGCACACCGGGGAGCTGTTTTTT; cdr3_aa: CASSPLGLAGHTGELFF
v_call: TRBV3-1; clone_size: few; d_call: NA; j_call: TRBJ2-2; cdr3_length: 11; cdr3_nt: TGTGCCAGCAGCGACACCGGGGAGCTGTTTTTT; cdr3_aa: CASSDTGELFF
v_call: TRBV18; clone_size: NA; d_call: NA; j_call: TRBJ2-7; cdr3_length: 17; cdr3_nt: TGTGCCAGCTCACCGTGGGATTTACAGGGCAACTCCTACGAGCAGTACTTC; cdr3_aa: CASSPWDLQGNSYEQYF
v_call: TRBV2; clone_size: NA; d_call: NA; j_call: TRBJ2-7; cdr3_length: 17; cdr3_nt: TGTGCCAGCAGCGGCAACAGGGACCGGAGAAGCTCCTACGAGCAGTACTTC; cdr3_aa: CASSGNRDRRSSYEQYF
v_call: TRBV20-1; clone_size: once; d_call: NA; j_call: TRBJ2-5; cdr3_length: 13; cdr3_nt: TGCAGTGCTAGGAGACCGGACCGGGAGACCCAGTACTTC; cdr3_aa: CSARRPDRETQYF
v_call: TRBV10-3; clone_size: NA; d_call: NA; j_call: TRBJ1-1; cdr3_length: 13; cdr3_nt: TGTGCCATCAGTGGTCAGCCGAACACTGAAGCTTTCTTT; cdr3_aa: CAISGQPNTEAFF
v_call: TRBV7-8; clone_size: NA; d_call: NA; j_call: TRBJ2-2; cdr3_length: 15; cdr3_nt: TGTGCCAGCAGCATAGGGCCGGGCAAAAACGGGGAGCTGTTTTTT; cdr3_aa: CASSIGPGKNGELFF
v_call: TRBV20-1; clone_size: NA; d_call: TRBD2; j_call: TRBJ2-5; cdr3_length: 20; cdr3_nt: TGCAGTGCGATAAAAAGCGGGGGCAGACGGGGCGGGGGCAGACGGGAGACCCAGTACTTC; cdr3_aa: CSAIKSGGRRGGGRRETQYF
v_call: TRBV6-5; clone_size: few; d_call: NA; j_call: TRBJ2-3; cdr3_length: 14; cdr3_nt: TGTGCCAGCAGTTACAGGAGGGGCACAGATACGCAGTATTTT; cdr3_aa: CASSYRRGTDTQYF
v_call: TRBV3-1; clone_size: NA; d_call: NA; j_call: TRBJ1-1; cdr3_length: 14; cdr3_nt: TGTGCCAGCAGCCCGCTCAGCGGAGATTCTTGGGCTTTCTTT; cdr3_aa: CASSPLSGDSWAFF
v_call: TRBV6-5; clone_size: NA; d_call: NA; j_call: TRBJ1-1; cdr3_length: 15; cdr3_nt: TGTGCCAGCAGTTACTTAGGGTCCGTGAACACTGAAGCTTTCTTT; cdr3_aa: CASSYLGSVNTEAFF
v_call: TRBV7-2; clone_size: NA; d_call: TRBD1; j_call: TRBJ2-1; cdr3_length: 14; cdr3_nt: TGTGCCAGCAGCTTAAGATCAGGGGGCAATGAGCAGTTCTTC; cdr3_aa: CASSLRSGGNEQFF
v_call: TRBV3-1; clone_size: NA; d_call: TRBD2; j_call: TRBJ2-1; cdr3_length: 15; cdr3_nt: TGTGCCAGCAGCCAAAGGACTAGCGGGGGAACTGAGCAGTTCTTC; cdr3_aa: CASSQRTSGGTEQFF
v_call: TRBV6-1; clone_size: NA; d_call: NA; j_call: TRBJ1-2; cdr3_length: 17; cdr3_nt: TGTGCCGGTGGAAAAGGATTGGGACTTGGGGTTTTCGGTGGCTACACCTTC; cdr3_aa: CAGGKGLGLGVFGGYTF
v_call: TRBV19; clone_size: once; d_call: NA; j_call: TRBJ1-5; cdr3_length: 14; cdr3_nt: TGTGCCAGTAGTATGGGGAATCGGGATCAGCCCCAGCATTTT; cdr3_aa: CASSMGNRDQPQHF
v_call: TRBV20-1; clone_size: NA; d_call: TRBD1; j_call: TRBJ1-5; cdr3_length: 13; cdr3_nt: TGCAGTGCTAGAGTACAGGGGAATCAGCCCCAGCATTTT; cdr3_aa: CSARVQGNQPQHF
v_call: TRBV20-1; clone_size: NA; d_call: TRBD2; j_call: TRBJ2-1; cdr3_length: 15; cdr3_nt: TGCAGTGCTAGTCACGGGACTAGCGGGGCGCCTGAGCAGTTCTTC; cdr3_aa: CSASHGTSGAPEQFF
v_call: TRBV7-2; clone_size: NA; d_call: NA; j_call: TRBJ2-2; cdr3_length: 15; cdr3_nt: TGTGCCAGCAGCCGCCCGAATCTCAGGCCCGGGGAGCTGTTTTTT; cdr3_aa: CASSRPNLRPGELFF
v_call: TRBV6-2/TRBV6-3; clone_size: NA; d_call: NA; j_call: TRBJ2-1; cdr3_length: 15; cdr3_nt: TGTGCCAGCAGTTACACGGGAGTAGCCTTCGATGAGCAGTTCTTC; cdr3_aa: CASSYTGVAFDEQFF
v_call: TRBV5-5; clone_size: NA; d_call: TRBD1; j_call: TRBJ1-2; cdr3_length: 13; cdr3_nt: TGTGCCAGCGGATCCGGGACAGAGTATGGCTACACCTTC; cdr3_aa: CASGSGTEYGYTF
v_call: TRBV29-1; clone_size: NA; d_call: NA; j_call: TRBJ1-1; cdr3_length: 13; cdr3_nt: TGCAGCGTTGCCTTGGACAGAGACACTGAAGCTTTCTTT; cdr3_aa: CSVALDRDTEAFF
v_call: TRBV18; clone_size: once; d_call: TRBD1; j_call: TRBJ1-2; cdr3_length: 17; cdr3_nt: TGTGCCAGCTCACCAAGCCAACCGGGACAGGGTTTCTATGGCTACACCTTC; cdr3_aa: CASSPSQPGQGFYGYTF
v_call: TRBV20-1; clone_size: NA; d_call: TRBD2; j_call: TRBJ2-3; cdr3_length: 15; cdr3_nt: TGCAGTGCTAGGTGGCTAGCGGGCCTCACAGATACGCAGTATTTT; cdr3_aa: CSARWLAGLTDTQYF
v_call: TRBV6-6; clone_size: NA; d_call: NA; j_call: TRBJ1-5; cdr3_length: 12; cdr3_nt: TGTGCCAGCAGTCCAAATTTTCAGCCCCAGCATTTT; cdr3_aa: CASSPNFQPQHF
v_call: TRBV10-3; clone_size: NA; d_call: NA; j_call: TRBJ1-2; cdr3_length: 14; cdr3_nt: TGTGCCACAATTATCTCGGGACAAACCTATGGCTACACCTTC; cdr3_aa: CATIISGQTYGYTF